The rows below give T cell receptor beta chains drawn from one sample of a study of T cells in Graves' hyperthyroidism and ophthalmopathy. TCRdb recomputed calls from the multiplex PCR reads with MiXCR, one row per CDR3 protein. The top ten clones hold about 45% of a sample with approximately 200,000 distinct CDR3 sequences, around 17% of them seen once. The source material was blood. All receptors come from a man aged 40-50 years with Graves' hyperthyroidism. CDR3s include the opening cysteine and the closing phenylalanine or tryptophan. Each record gives: CDR3 protein, CDR3 DNA, J gene, D gene, clone size, V gene. D genes are given only for firm matches. Size is omitted from some rows. Given values are once, few, many or a class for expanded clones.

CDR3aa: CASSYSRTHRAVPTGELFF
CDR3nt: TGTGCCAGCAGTTACTCGCGGACGCACAGGGCAGTACCCACCGGGGAGCTGTTTTTT
j_gene: TRBJ2-2
d_gene: -
abundance: many
v_gene: TRBV6-2/TRBV6-3

CDR3aa: CATSEGQTTGALETQYF
CDR3nt: TGTGCCACCAGTGAAGGTCAAACGACAGGGGCGTTAGAGACCCAGTACTTC
j_gene: TRBJ2-5
d_gene: TRBD1
abundance: many
v_gene: TRBV24-1

CDR3aa: CAGSYSGYEQYF
CDR3nt: TGTGCCGGCAGTTACAGCGGCTACGAGCAGTACTTC
j_gene: TRBJ2-7
d_gene: -
abundance: -
v_gene: TRBV6-5

CDR3aa: CASGAALGGDEQFF
CDR3nt: TGTGCCAGCGGAGCGGCCCTCGGTGGGGATGAGCAGTTCTTC
j_gene: TRBJ2-1
d_gene: -
abundance: -
v_gene: TRBV6-1

CDR3aa: CASSLTDTYEQYF
CDR3nt: TGTGCCAGCAGTTTAACTGATACCTACGAGCAGTACTTC
j_gene: TRBJ2-7
d_gene: -
abundance: many
v_gene: TRBV12-3/TRBV12-4

CDR3aa: CASSAGGQAPNYGYTF
CDR3nt: TGTGCCAGCAGCGCAGGGGGACAGGCGCCTAACTATGGCTACACCTTC
j_gene: TRBJ1-2
d_gene: TRBD1
abundance: many
v_gene: TRBV9

CDR3aa: CASLTGSPGDTIYF
CDR3nt: TGTGCCAGCCTTACCGGGTCCCCAGGAGACACCATATATTTT
j_gene: TRBJ1-3
d_gene: -
abundance: many
v_gene: TRBV7-2

CDR3aa: CASSKETHSYEQYF
CDR3nt: TGTGCCAGCAGCAAGGAGACGCATTCCTACGAGCAGTACTTC
j_gene: TRBJ2-7
d_gene: -
abundance: many
v_gene: TRBV7-2

CDR3aa: CASSRLTLTTEAFF
CDR3nt: TGTGCCAGCAGCAGACTTACACTGACAACTGAAGCTTTCTTT
j_gene: TRBJ1-1
d_gene: -
abundance: many
v_gene: TRBV7-3

CDR3aa: CAISESLLGAANTGELFF
CDR3nt: TGTGCCATCAGTGAATCCCTTCTGGGGGCCGCGAACACCGGGGAGCTGTTTTTT
j_gene: TRBJ2-2
d_gene: -
abundance: many
v_gene: TRBV10-3

CDR3aa: CASSLTPGADGYTF
CDR3nt: TGTGCCAGCAGCCTGACCCCGGGGGCTGATGGCTACACCTTC
j_gene: TRBJ1-2
d_gene: -
abundance: -
v_gene: TRBV5-8

CDR3aa: CASSQESGLAGPYEQYF
CDR3nt: TGTGCCAGCAGCCAAGAGAGCGGACTAGCGGGGCCCTACGAGCAGTACTTC
j_gene: TRBJ2-7
d_gene: TRBD2
abundance: many
v_gene: TRBV3-1

CDR3aa: CASSSTSGTGSEKLFF
CDR3nt: TGTGCCAGCAGCTCCACTTCCGGGACAGGGAGTGAAAAACTGTTTTTT
j_gene: TRBJ1-4
d_gene: TRBD1
abundance: -
v_gene: TRBV5-4

CDR3aa: CASSSAGLRGQFF
CDR3nt: TGTGCCAGCAGTTCCGCGGGACTTAGGGGACAGTTCTTC
j_gene: TRBJ2-1
d_gene: -
abundance: many
v_gene: TRBV28

CDR3aa: CSASSQGTYNEQFF
CDR3nt: TGCAGTGCTAGTAGCCAGGGTACCTACAATGAGCAGTTCTTC
j_gene: TRBJ2-1
d_gene: -
abundance: many
v_gene: TRBV20-1

CDR3aa: CASSSGGNEQYF
CDR3nt: TGTGCCAGCAGTTCGGGGGGCAACGAGCAGTACTTC
j_gene: TRBJ2-7
d_gene: -
abundance: few
v_gene: TRBV28

CDR3aa: CASSLHNNYEQYF
CDR3nt: TGTGCCAGCAGTTTACACAACAACTACGAGCAGTACTTC
j_gene: TRBJ2-7
d_gene: -
abundance: -
v_gene: TRBV12-3/TRBV12-4

CDR3aa: CATAAPGEKLFF
CDR3nt: TGTGCCACCGCTGCGCCCGGAGAAAAACTGTTTTTT
j_gene: TRBJ1-4
d_gene: -
abundance: few
v_gene: TRBV5-8

CDR3aa: CASSPSGGAVEQFF
CDR3nt: TGTGCCAGCAGCCCTAGCGGGGGGGCCGTTGAGCAGTTCTTC
j_gene: TRBJ2-1
d_gene: TRBD2
abundance: few
v_gene: TRBV4-2

CDR3aa: CSARDISPTNEKLFF
CDR3nt: TGCAGTGCCAGAGATATAAGCCCAACTAATGAAAAACTGTTTTTT
j_gene: TRBJ1-4
d_gene: -
abundance: many
v_gene: TRBV20-1

CDR3aa: CASSLLRSGGELFF
CDR3nt: TGTGCCAGCAGCTTGCTAAGGAGCGGCGGGGAGCTGTTTTTT
j_gene: TRBJ2-2
d_gene: -
abundance: many
v_gene: TRBV11-2

CDR3aa: CATSDPSLRSTDTQYF
CDR3nt: TGTGCCACCAGTGATCCCTCCTTGCGATCCACAGATACGCAGTATTTT
j_gene: TRBJ2-3
d_gene: -
abundance: many
v_gene: TRBV24-1

CDR3aa: CASSLRDRNYGYTF
CDR3nt: TGTGCCAGCAGCCTCCGGGACAGAAACTATGGCTACACCTTC
j_gene: TRBJ1-2
d_gene: TRBD1
abundance: few
v_gene: TRBV3-1

CDR3aa: CASSLAFVSEQYF
CDR3nt: TGTGCCAGCAGCTTAGCGTTCGTAAGCGAGCAGTACTTC
j_gene: TRBJ2-7
d_gene: -
abundance: few
v_gene: TRBV7-9

CDR3aa: CATSDLGGGYNEQFF
CDR3nt: TGTGCCACCAGTGATTTGGGGGGGGGGTACAATGAGCAGTTCTTC
j_gene: TRBJ2-1
d_gene: TRBD2
abundance: few
v_gene: TRBV24-1

CDR3aa: CASSFRTSGGQTGELFF
CDR3nt: TGTGCCAGCAGCTTCCGGACTAGCGGGGGGCAGACCGGGGAGCTGTTTTTT
j_gene: TRBJ2-2
d_gene: TRBD2
abundance: few
v_gene: TRBV5-5

CDR3aa: CASSFSLGVAYGYTF
CDR3nt: TGTGCCAGCAGTTTTTCGCTGGGGGTAGCCTATGGCTACACCTTC
j_gene: TRBJ1-2
d_gene: -
abundance: many
v_gene: TRBV28

CDR3aa: CASSFAGTGRGNTEAFF
CDR3nt: TGTGCCAGCAGCTTCGCGGGTACGGGTCGGGGTAACACTGAAGCTTTCTTT
j_gene: TRBJ1-1
d_gene: -
abundance: many
v_gene: TRBV5-6

CDR3aa: CASSPRGGGGTIAKNIQYF
CDR3nt: TGTGCCAGCAGCCCCCGTGGGGGCGGGGGGACCATAGCCAAAAACATTCAGTACTTC
j_gene: TRBJ2-4
d_gene: TRBD2
abundance: -
v_gene: TRBV3-1

CDR3aa: CASRVQGYRPYEQYF
CDR3nt: TGTGCCAGCAGGGTACAGGGCTATAGGCCCTACGAGCAGTACTTC
j_gene: TRBJ2-7
d_gene: -
abundance: few
v_gene: TRBV11-2

CDR3aa: CSVRAQLLPDEQFF
CDR3nt: TGCAGCGTTAGGGCCCAGCTTTTACCCGATGAGCAGTTCTTC
j_gene: TRBJ2-1
d_gene: -
abundance: -
v_gene: TRBV29-1

CDR3aa: CASSLSSGVSTDTQYF
CDR3nt: TGTGCCAGCAGCTTAAGTAGCGGGGTGAGCACAGATACGCAGTATTTT
j_gene: TRBJ2-3
d_gene: TRBD2
abundance: many
v_gene: TRBV7-3

CDR3aa: CAWSVLAGPSFTQYF
CDR3nt: TGTGCCTGGAGTGTACTAGCGGGTCCTTCGTTTACGCAGTACTTC
j_gene: TRBJ2-7
d_gene: TRBD2
abundance: many
v_gene: TRBV30

CDR3aa: CASSYPGQGHNEQFF
CDR3nt: TGTGCCAGCAGTTACCCGGGACAGGGCCACAATGAGCAGTTCTTC
j_gene: TRBJ2-1
d_gene: TRBD1
abundance: many
v_gene: TRBV6-6

CDR3aa: CASSHNSAKGLGGSGANVLTF
CDR3nt: TGTGCCAGCAGCCACAACTCCGCGAAAGGATTGGGTGGCTCTGGGGCCAACGTCCTGACTTTC
j_gene: TRBJ2-6
d_gene: -
abundance: -
v_gene: TRBV4-2

CDR3aa: CASSLFLRLAGGQDTQYF
CDR3nt: TGTGCGAGCAGCCTTTTCCTCCGACTAGCGGGGGGGCAAGATACGCAGTATTTT
j_gene: TRBJ2-3
d_gene: TRBD2
abundance: -
v_gene: TRBV11-2

CDR3aa: CASSLEGKETQYF
CDR3nt: TGTGCCAGCAGTTTAGAGGGTAAAGAGACCCAGTACTTC
j_gene: TRBJ2-5
d_gene: -
abundance: -
v_gene: TRBV12-3/TRBV12-4

CDR3aa: CASSLARGSQETQYF
CDR3nt: TGTGCCAGCAGCTTAGCCCGGGGTTCCCAAGAGACCCAGTACTTC
j_gene: TRBJ2-5
d_gene: -
abundance: many
v_gene: TRBV7-2

CDR3aa: CAISEGGMNTEAFF
CDR3nt: TGTGCCATCAGTGAGGGGGGCATGAACACTGAAGCTTTCTTT
j_gene: TRBJ1-1
d_gene: -
abundance: -
v_gene: TRBV10-3

CDR3aa: CASRGVTYEQYF
CDR3nt: TGTGCCAGCAGGGGGGTCACCTACGAGCAGTACTTC
j_gene: TRBJ2-7
d_gene: -
abundance: many
v_gene: TRBV3-1